Below, 25 T cell receptor beta chains from the same sample are listed, as sequenced in a study of T-cell reconstitution after alpha-beta-depleted transplantation in children (dated by TCRdb to 2016 to 2018). The intended sense of this specimen's treatment or condition label: allogeneic hematopoietic cell transplantation with graft depleted of TCRalphabeta T cells and CD19 B cells. Library preparation employed PCR. TCRdb records Illumina HiSeq 2500 as the sequencer. To normalize quantification of the TCRbeta repertoire, the TCR libraries were built with molecular barcoding that relied on unique molecular identifiers. TCRdb cleaned the public reads at Q25 with fastp, built clones with MiXCR and kept in-frame beta chains. Here each entry gathers all rows of one CDR3 protein and keeps the most common genes and DNA. Here the sample has about 110,000 distinct CDR3 sequences; about 9.3% occur a single time. Around 34% of the sample lies in the top ten.

The specimen comprised PBMCs, sampled before TCRalphabeta/CD19-depleted stem cell transplant. Receptors were obtained from a boy between 2 and 10 years old with acute lymphoblastic leukemia, due to receive a stem cell transplant.

This rearrangement joins TRBV6-1 to TRBJ2-3; TRBD1 agrees at 9 bases. CDR1 and CDR2 (germline): MNHNS, SASEGT. Trimming removed 1 base from V and 8 bases from J; junction bases left unmatched: 1. This CDR3 spans 13 amino acids. The CDR3 here is CASSEVGQGTQYF. The CDR3 DNA follows: TGTGCCAGCAGTGAAGTGGGACAGGGTACGCAGTATTTT.

This clonotype was recorded at least ten times. The chain carries TRBV19 and TRBJ2-5; TRBD2 aligns across 8 bases. CDR3 length: 16 amino acids. Germline trimming cut 1 base from V and 2 bases from J; bases unmatched to any gene: 6. From germline, CDR1 is LNHDA and CDR2 SQIVND (reference sequence). CDR3 coding DNA: TGTGCCAGTAGTATAGGTGGTAGCGGGAAACAAGAGACCCAGTACTTC. Translating it yields CASSIGGSGKQETQYF.

This chain uses TRBV7-8 with TRBJ1-3; D remains unclear. CDR1 and CDR2 from the germline V gene are SGHVS and FQNEAQ. V was pared by 3 bases and J by 0 bases, with 6 bases between. The CDR3 has 14 residues. This CDR3 reads CASSLSSSGNTIYF. CDR3 nucleotide sequence: TGTGCCAGCAGCTTGTCGAGCTCTGGAAACACCATATATTTT.

This clonotype was seen at least ten times. The chain joins TRBV20-1 to TRBJ2-7, with D possibly called TRBD1 or TRBD2 (5 bases each). CDR3 length: 12 amino acids. Germline CDR1 DFQATT, CDR2 SNEGSKA (reference sequence). CDR3 region: CRTGTPTYEQYF. In DNA form, the CDR3 reads TGCAGGACCGGGACGCCTACCTACGAGCAGTACTTC.

The chain employs TRBV6-1 and TRBJ1-5, with 8 bases fitting TRBD1. CDR3 length equals 14 residues. Germline CDR1 MNHNS, CDR2 SASEGT. V shed 4 bases, J shed 6 bases, and the junction held 5 bases outside the gene matches. CDR3 region: CASSVRGQAQPQHF. As DNA, the CDR3 is TGTGCCAGCAGTGTCAGGGGGCAGGCTCAGCCCCAGCATTTT.

This clonotype has a count of ten or more. The rearrangement joins TRBV7-1 to TRBJ2-7, with 13 positions matching TRBD2. TRBV7-1 is recorded as an ORF, its role being uncertain. V trimming: 3 bases; J trimming: 0 bases; junction bases outside the gene matches: 20. The CDR3 runs to 22 residues. In DNA form, the CDR3 reads TGTGCCAGCAGCTCGACCCCCCTCGGGACTAGCGGGGCCCCCAGACCCTCCTACGAGCAGTACTTC. Translation gives CASSSTPLGTSGAPRPSYEQYF.

Many counts were recorded for this clonotype. This rearrangement joins TRBV20-1 to TRBJ2-2; TRBD2 matches at 8 bases. Per germline, CDR1 DFQATT and CDR2 SNEGSKA (reference sequence). This CDR3 has 18 residues. V was clipped by 4 bases and J by 2 bases; unmatched bases: 15. The DNA of the CDR3 is TGCAGTGCTACCCCGTCTTGGGCACTAGCGGTTAACACCGGGGAGCTGTTTTTT. Its translation: CSATPSWALAVNTGELFF.

This clonotype was observed a few times. The V and J genes are TRBV5-1 and TRBJ2-7; D perhaps matches TRBD2 (5 bases). This CDR3 has 15 amino acids. Per the germline V gene, CDR1 is SGHRS and CDR2 is YFSETQ. Between the trimmed V and J ends, which lost 0 bases and 1 base, there was a span of 11 bases. CDR3 sequence (DNA): TGCGCCAGCAGCTTGGGCGGACTTGGGTCCTACGAGCAGTACTTC. Encoded protein: CASSLGGLGSYEQYF.

This clonotype was observed many times. V usage is TRBV4-1 and J usage is TRBJ2-1, with unresolved D. Trimming pared 0 bases from V and 8 bases from J, leaving 14 bases between. Germline CDR1 MGHRA, CDR2 YSYEKL. The CDR3 spans 15 residues. CDR3 region: CASSQESLYPHEQFF. The CDR3 DNA follows: TGCGCCAGCAGCCAAGAGAGTTTGTACCCCCATGAGCAGTTCTTC.

The CDR3 spells CASSERTGSVAEAFF. CDR3 nucleotides: TGTGCCAGCAGTGAGCGGACAGGGTCGGTCGCTGAAGCTTTCTTT. The chain couples TRBV28 to TRBJ1-1; TRBD1 matches at 8 bases. V shed 5 bases and J 6 bases; nucleotides not matched to a gene: 11. There are 15 residues in the CDR3. CDR1 and CDR2 (germline): MDHEN, SYDVKM.

The rearrangement joins TRBV11-1 to TRBJ2-1; 11 nucleotides line up with TRBD2. The V segment lost 5 bases and the J segment 8 bases; nucleotides outside the gene matches: 14. This CDR3 contains 17 residues. Germline V CDR1 and CDR2: SGHAT, FQDESV (reference sequence). CDR3 loop: CASSRGTSGTFNYEQFF. The CDR3 nucleotides read TGTGCCAGCAGCCGGGGGACTAGCGGAACATTTAACTATGAGCAGTTCTTC.

This clonotype was seen only a few times. Here the CDR3 reads CSASRTSGRTNEQFF. DNA for the CDR3: TGCAGTGCTAGCCGGACTAGCGGGAGGACCAATGAGCAGTTCTTC. V gene TRBV20-1 combines with J gene TRBJ2-1, with TRBD2 matching over 14 bases. Germline V gene lookup returns CDR1 DFQATT and CDR2 SNEGSKA (reference sequence). CDR3 size: 15 residues. The J segment lost 6 bases and the V segment lost 3 bases, leaving 4 bases of the junction unmatched.

The rearrangement joins TRBV20-1 to TRBJ2-1; D is perhaps TRBD2 (7 bases). The CDR3 totals 17 residues. Trimming shortened V by 0 bases and J by 4 bases, and 19 bases separated the two germline ends. CDR1 is DFQATT, CDR2 SNEGSKA, per germline (reference sequence). This CDR3 is CSARDFLGGAPYNEQFF. The CDR3 DNA reads TGCAGTGCTAGAGATTTCCTTGGGGGGGCCCCTTACAATGAGCAGTTCTTC.

This clonotype was picked up a small number of times. The V gene is TRBV5-1, the J gene TRBJ2-5; 9 positions match TRBD1. The CDR3 runs to 15 residues. After removal of 4 bases from V and 3 bases from J, the junction contained 7 bases not matched to a gene. The germline V gene has CDR1 SGHRS and CDR2 YFSETQ. The CDR3 DNA reads TGCGCCAGCAGCAGCCTGGGGGACAGGGAAGAGACCCAGTACTTC. Amino acid sequence: CASSSLGDREETQYF.

The rearrangement joins TRBV6-1 to TRBJ2-3; no definite D call. The CDR3 extends over 11 amino acids. The ends were cut back, 5 bases at V and 6 bases at J, with 6 bases in the middle. Germline V gives CDR1 MNHNS, CDR2 SASEGT. The CDR3 loop reads CASSNGDTQYF. CDR3 DNA: TGTGCCAGCAGTAACGGTGATACGCAGTATTTT.

The chain carries TRBV7-9 and TRBJ2-5; no clear D gene. V was clipped by 1 base and J by 1 base, with 13 bases between them. The CDR3 has 16 amino acids. The germline V gene has CDR1 SEHNR and CDR2 FQNEAQ (reference sequence). The DNA for the CDR3 is TGTGCCAGCAGCTTAGAAGGCACCACATTCCAAGAGACCCAGTACTTC. This codes for CASSLEGTTFQETQYF.

The J gene is TRBJ2-1, the V gene TRBV20-1; D is ambiguous. This CDR3 has 14 residues. With 0 bases removed from V and 3 bases from J, the gap between germline ends came to 9 bases. Germline lookup yields CDR1 DFQATT and CDR2 SNEGSKA (reference sequence). CDR3 region: CSARDPAIYNEQFF. For the CDR3, the DNA is TGCAGTGCTAGAGATCCGGCCATCTACAATGAGCAGTTCTTC.

This clonotype was seen only a few times. The rearrangement uses TRBV11-2 and TRBJ2-2; a weak D match, TRBD1 (6 bases). V lost 5 bases to trimming and J lost 2 bases, with 12 bases between them. The germline CDR1 and CDR2 sequences are SGHAT and FQNNGV. There are 15 residues in the CDR3. The CDR3 DNA follows: TGTGCCAGCAGCCCCGGACAGATTAACACCGGGGAGCTGTTTTTT. Protein: CASSPGQINTGELFF.

The chain recombines TRBV24-1 with TRBJ2-1; the match to TRBD1 covers 8 bases. V was pared by 4 bases and J by 1 base, with 5 bases of the junction left unmatched. The CDR3 loop spans 16 amino acids. Germline loops: CDR1 KGHDR, CDR2 SFDVKD. The CDR3, as DNA: TGTGCCACCAGTGACCGACAGGGGTGGTCCTACAATGAGCAGTTCTTC. Its translation: CATSDRQGWSYNEQFF.

The table lists this clonotype with a few counts. The V and J genes are TRBV20-1 and TRBJ2-1; TRBD2 aligns across 9 bases. CDR3 length: 14 amino acids. Germline assignment: CDR1 DFQATT and CDR2 SNEGSKA (reference sequence). Trimming removed 0 bases from V and 7 bases from J; junction bases left unmatched: 4. CDR3 loop: CSARDKTSGNEQFF. DNA of the CDR3: TGCAGTGCTAGAGATAAGACTAGCGGAAATGAGCAGTTCTTC.

This clonotype occurred a few times. This chain links TRBV20-1 with TRBJ2-7; 7 positions match TRBD2. Germline assignment: CDR1 DFQATT and CDR2 SNEGSKA (reference sequence). Trimming took 1 base from V and 3 from J; bases not matched to a gene: 9. The CDR3 sequence is 15 residues long. CDR3 in DNA: TGCAGTGCTAGAGGGGAGGGGCTTGGAATCTACGAGCAGTACTTC. It yields the protein CSARGEGLGIYEQYF.

The chain uses TRBV7-8 and TRBJ2-2; D not certain. Germline-derived CDR1 and CDR2 are SGHVS and FQNEAQ. V was trimmed by 3 bases and J by 1 base, leaving 9 bases between them. The CDR3 contains 15 residues. CDR3 residues: CASSFNDGNTGELFF. DNA of the CDR3: TGTGCCAGCAGCTTTAACGACGGGAACACCGGGGAGCTGTTTTTT.

The sample holds many counts of this clonotype. The chain is built from TRBV12-3 or TRBV12-4 and TRBJ1-1; D uncertain. This CDR3 has 14 amino acids. The ends were cut back, 8 bases at V and 4 bases at J, with 17 bases in the middle. CDR3 protein: CASAYGEPGTEAFF. As DNA, the CDR3 is TGTGCCAGCGCATACGGGGAACCGGGCACTGAAGCTTTCTTT.

The chain joins TRBV5-5 to TRBJ2-7; D perhaps matches TRBD1 (6 bases). Trimming removed 0 bases at V and 4 bases at J, with 11 bases between. The germline gives CDR1 SGHKS, CDR2 YYEKEE (reference sequence). CDR3 length: 14 amino acids. CDR3 region: CASSLEQGMYEQYF. DNA of the CDR3: TGTGCCAGCAGCTTGGAACAGGGAATGTACGAGCAGTACTTC.

The chain employs TRBV12-5 and TRBJ1-5; D might be TRBD1 (6 bases). This CDR3 comprises 16 residues. Germline lookup yields CDR1 LGHNT and CDR2 FRNRAP. V lost 6 bases, J lost 3 bases, and 18 bases lay in between. DNA for the CDR3: TGTGCTAGTGGCCTGGGGGTCGGACAGTCCAATCAGCCCCAGCATTTT. Amino acid sequence: CASGLGVGQSNQPQHF.